Listed below are T cell receptor beta chains from one sample, sequenced in a study of beta chain features in type 1 diabetes. Sequencing used immunoSEQ multiplex PCR; TCRdb keeps in-frame clones, though not all of them. Of some 350,000 clones listed, approximately 13% are singletons. Sequencing was done on a sample of naive CD4+ T cells from blood. These receptors were obtained from a woman aged 18-35 years with type 1 diabetes. Each CDR3 is given with its conserved first and last residue. Fields, in order: V gene, D gene, CDR3 protein. The D gene is left open where the match is weak.

TRBV7-9,TRBD1,CASSPTFSGTGVSGNTIYF
TRBV4-1,TRBD1,CASSQDRDRGLNYGYTF
TRBV18,-,CASSRNPDNEQFF
TRBV10-3,TRBD1,CAISGQGRTEAFF
TRBV7-9,TRBD1,CASRFVGQGAGYTF
TRBV2,-,CASSVRRGGSSYNEQFF
TRBV18,TRBD2,CASSPVLAGYEQYF
TRBV30,-,CAWSAGQHYGYTF
TRBV18,-,CASSPPARGETQYF
TRBV11-2,-,CASSPRVGTDTQYF
TRBV4-3,TRBD2,CASSPGPGRGTDTQYF
TRBV6-5,TRBD1,CASSRDSNYGYTF
TRBV6-1,TRBD1,CASSTTGGRETQYF
TRBV4-3,TRBD1,CASSRLTGGNDGYTF
TRBV16,-,CASSPQGNSNQPQHF
TRBV29-1,-,CSVDSGRSGNTIYF
TRBV19,-,CASSPIQGIYEQYF
TRBV7-2,TRBD1,CASSLPGQGFRGYTF
TRBV27,TRBD1,CASTPDRVGYNEQFF
TRBV5-1,TRBD1,CASSPGLLWTGQEKLFF
TRBV28,TRBD2,CASGRDQETQYF
TRBV5-1,TRBD2,CASSLSTSGTDTQYF
TRBV19,-,CASSIHQGGNEQFF
TRBV4-2,-,CASSQDEQVSYEQYF
TRBV5-1,-,CASSLEGLSSQETQYF
TRBV18,-,CASSRPDLGNEQFF
TRBV11-2,-,CASSLDQLVKQAFF
TRBV28,-,CASSSPQNNEQFF
TRBV28,TRBD1,CASSLAGQGQETQYF
TRBV29-1,-,CSVDGGFTYNEQFF
TRBV6-5,TRBD2,CASSYSGEWETQYF
TRBV25-1,TRBD1,CASSQQGTPSGNTIYF
TRBV25-1,TRBD2,CASSTHLAGGESQYF
TRBV2,TRBD1,CASRGQGETQYF
TRBV30,-,CAWSGGGGYTF
TRBV14,-,CASSQVGHNEQFF